The 19 T cell receptor beta chains given below trace back to one sample, sequenced in a study of T cells after yellow fever vaccination. TCRdb called the 5' RACE reads again in MiXCR, with one record for every CDR3 protein. In the table there are 150,000 to 200,000 distinct CDR3 sequences, 6% to 7.5% of which are singletons. Sample: CD4+ T cells sorted from PBMCs, taken less than 6 days after the first yellow fever vaccination. All receptors come from a man aged 18 to 29 who received the YFV17D yellow fever vaccine.

The chain carries TRBV15 and TRBJ1-2; a weak D match, TRBD1 (5 bases). The CDR3 sequence is 14 residues long. The V gene lost 0 bases and the J gene lost 4 bases, with 9 bases spanning the gap. Germline V lookup: CDR1 LNHNV, CDR2 YYDKDF (reference sequence). In DNA form, the CDR3 reads TGTGCCACCAGCAGAGATCCAGGGAGCTATGGCTACACCTTC. It encodes CATSRDPGSYGYTF. Full variable domain (outside the CDR3, taken from reference TRBV15 and TRBJ1-2): DAMVIQNPRYQVTQFGKPVTLSCSQTLNHNVMYWYQQKSSQAPKLLFHYYDKDFNNEADTPDNFQSRRPNTSFCFLDIRSPGLGDTAMYLCATSRDPGSYGYTFGSGTRLTVV.

The table lists this clonotype with many counts. The J gene is TRBJ2-1, the V gene TRBV19; unclear D gene. Germline CDR1 LNHDA, CDR2 SQIVND (reference sequence). Trimming cost V 3 bases and J 9 bases, with 12 bases left between them. The CDR3 has 13 residues. The CDR3 here is CASSIAHASEQFF. CDR3 sequence (DNA): TGTGCCAGTAGTATTGCTCACGCGAGTGAGCAGTTCTTC.

In its sample, this clonotype was seen many times. CDR3 DNA: TGTGCCAGCAGCGCCAGGGGGCTTGGAGAGACCCAGTACTTC. Its translation is CASSARGLGETQYF. The V and J genes are TRBV6-1 and TRBJ2-5; 8 positions agree with TRBD1. V lost 6 bases to trimming and J lost 4 bases; unmatched junction nucleotides: 7. The CDR3 is made up of 14 amino acids. The germline V gene has CDR1 MNHNS and CDR2 SASEGT.

This clonotype came up many times. V and J are TRBV20-1 and TRBJ1-4; no definite D call. This CDR3 is built from 12 residues. Trimming left V 6 bases short and J 5 bases short, with 10 bases between. Germline V gene lookup returns CDR1 DFQATT and CDR2 SNEGSKA (reference sequence). The DNA of the CDR3 is TGCAGTGCACCTATCGTCAATGAAAAACTGTTTTTT. Amino acids: CSAPIVNEKLFF.

V is TRBV20-1 and J is TRBJ2-5; D might be TRBD1 or TRBD2, each matching 5 bases. Germline assignment: CDR1 DFQATT and CDR2 SNEGSKA (reference sequence). This CDR3 contains 15 residues. Deletions cut 1 base from V and 5 bases from J, with 17 bases between. The CDR3 region is CSARGSGTLRETQYF. CDR3 DNA sequence: TGCAGTGCTAGAGGCTCCGGGACCCTCAGGGAGACCCAGTACTTC.

The CDR3 protein is CASSRTSGVKNIQYF. Written as DNA, the CDR3 is TGTGCCAGCAGCCGCACTTCTGGAGTCAAAAACATTCAGTACTTC. The rearrangement uses TRBV5-4 and TRBJ2-4; D not certain. The CDR3 is made up of 15 amino acids. Germline values: CDR1 SGHNT, CDR2 YYREEE (reference sequence). The germline V and J ends were trimmed by 4 bases and 3 bases, with 14 bases remaining between them. Full variable domain (rest looked up from reference TRBV5-4 and TRBJ2-4): ETGVTQSPTHLIKTRGQQVTLRCSSQSGHNTVSWYQQALGQGPQFIFQYYREEENGRGNFPPRFSGLQFPNYSSELNVNALELDDSALYLCASSRTSGVKNIQYFGAGTRLSVL.

The chain couples TRBV5-1 to TRBJ2-5; 9 bases align to TRBD2. The CDR3 loop spans 14 amino acids. CDR1 and CDR2 (germline): SGHRS, YFSETQ. The V and J ends lost 4 bases and 5 bases, in that order; junction bases with no gene match: 6. CDR3 nucleotides: TGCGCCAGCAGCACGGGACTAGCTGGGGAGACCCAGTACTTC. Protein: CASSTGLAGETQYF. Filled out from reference TRBV5-1 and TRBJ2-5, the complete variable domain reads KAGVTQTPRYLIKTRGQQVTLSCSPISGHRSVSWYQQTPGQGLQFLFEYFSETQRNKGNFPGRFSGRQFSNSRSEMNVSTLELGDSALYLCASSTGLAGETQYFGPGTRLLVL.

The chain joins TRBV7-3 to TRBJ1-1, with 9 positions matching TRBD1. CDR1 and CDR2 (germline): SGHTA, FQGTGA. The CDR3 extends over 15 amino acids. V trimming: 0 bases; J trimming: 6 bases; junction bases outside the gene matches: 5. This CDR3 reads CASSLTGTGGSEAFF. DNA for the CDR3: TGTGCCAGCAGCTTAACGGGAACAGGGGGCTCTGAAGCTTTCTTT.

This clonotype was seen many times. The chain uses TRBV6-1 and TRBJ1-3, with 7 nucleotides matching TRBD1. Looked up from germline, CDR1 is MNHNS and CDR2 is SASEGT. This CDR3 is built from 15 residues. V shed 6 bases, J shed 4 bases, and the junction held 9 bases outside the gene matches. CDR3 in DNA: TGTGCCAGCAGCGACAGGGCCGGAGGCGGAAACACCATATATTTT. Translation: CASSDRAGGGNTIYF.

This clonotype was seen repeatedly, ten times or more. V is TRBV6-2 or TRBV6-3 and J is TRBJ2-3, with D perhaps matching TRBD1 (6 bases). The CDR3 spans 15 residues. CDR1 is MNHEY, CDR2 SVGEGT, per germline. Trimming took 5 bases from V and 9 from J, leaving 21 bases between them. CDR3 loop: CASSRRDTHFGTQYF. The CDR3 DNA sequence: TGTGCCAGCAGTCGTAGGGACACCCATTTCGGAACGCAGTATTTT.

The sample holds many counts of this clonotype. The V call is TRBV5-1, the J call TRBJ1-5; D not resolved. In germline, CDR1 is SGHRS, CDR2 YFSETQ. The length of the CDR3 is 15 residues. V was cut by 0 bases and J by 7 bases, with 14 bases left in between. In nucleotides, the CDR3 is TGCGCCAGCAGCTTGGCGTTGGGAGTTCGGCAGCCCCAGCATTTT. It specifies CASSLALGVRQPQHF.

The chain employs TRBV20-1 and TRBJ1-1, with no clear D. This CDR3 region has 12 residues. Looked up from germline, CDR1 is DFQATT and CDR2 is SNEGSKA (reference sequence). V lost 6 bases, J lost 1 base, and 9 bases lay in between. The CDR3 DNA reads TGCAGTGCCACGGCAGGGAACACTGAAGCTTTCTTT. This sequence encodes CSATAGNTEAFF.

The table lists this clonotype with many counts. This chain joins TRBV6-5 and TRBJ2-3, with D hard to call. Germline CDR1 reads MNHEY; CDR2 reads SVGAGI. The V and J ends lost 4 bases and 9 bases respectively, with 17 bases between them. The CDR3 consists of 14 residues. The CDR3 region has the DNA TGTGCCAGCAGTTCCTCAGGTTCCGTCTGGACGCAGTATTTT. Encoded protein: CASSSSGSVWTQYF.

This clonotype was counted only a few times. V gene TRBV4-2 combines with J gene TRBJ2-1; D is unresolved. This CDR3 is 14 amino acids long. V was pared by 5 bases and J by 1 base, with 9 bases between. CDR1 LGHNA and CDR2 YNFKEQ come from the germline V gene. The CDR3 DNA is TGTGCCAGCAGCATGGCAGGTTCCTACAATGAGCAGTTCTTC. Protein sequence: CASSMAGSYNEQFF.

This clonotype was counted ten times or more. The chain combines TRBV7-3 with TRBJ1-6; D may be TRBD1 (5 bases). Trimming took off 2 bases at V and 7 bases at J, with 12 bases between the two ends. The CDR3 contains 15 residues. Germline V CDR1 and CDR2: SGHTA, FQGTGA. The CDR3 coding sequence is TGTGCCAGCAGCTTACACCCAGGGCAGAATTCACCCCTCCACTTT. It is translated as CASSLHPGQNSPLHF.

The chain links TRBV5-1 to TRBJ2-5, with unresolved D. This CDR3 has 14 residues. Between the trimmed V and J ends, which lost 5 bases and 3 bases, there was a span of 14 bases. Germline CDR1 and CDR2: SGHRS and YFSETQ. This CDR3 is CASRLVGPKETQYF. For the CDR3, the DNA is TGCGCCAGCAGGCTGGTCGGTCCCAAAGAGACCCAGTACTTC.

This sequence joins TRBV5-8 and TRBJ2-1; no definite D call. Germline assignment: CDR1 SGHTS and CDR2 YDEGEE. Trimming removed 0 bases at V and 9 bases at J, with 4 bases between. CDR3 length: 11 residues. DNA for the CDR3: TGTGCCAGCAGCTTGGATGGTGAGCAGTTCTTC. Translation gives CASSLDGEQFF. Looking up the rest from reference TRBV5-8 and TRBJ2-1 gives the full variable domain: EAGVTQSPTHLIKTRGQQATLRCSPISGHTSVYWYQQALGLGLQFLLWYDEGEERNRGNFPPRFSGRQFPNYSSELNVNALELEDSALYLCASSLDGEQFFGPGTRLTVL.

The table lists this clonotype with many counts. J is TRBJ2-5 and V is TRBV5-1; 7 bases align to TRBD1. V lost 0 bases, J lost 4 bases, and 3 bases stayed unmatched. Germline values: CDR1 SGHRS, CDR2 YFSETQ. The CDR3 extends over 14 amino acids. The CDR3 coding sequence is TGCGCCAGCAGCTTGGAGACAGGGAGAGAGACCCAGTACTTC. Protein sequence: CASSLETGRETQYF.

V and J are TRBV14 and TRBJ2-3; TRBD2 might be the D (6 bases). Germline-derived CDR1 and CDR2 are SGHDN and FVKESK. Trimming took off 5 bases at V and 6 bases at J, with 12 bases between the two ends. The CDR3 contains 13 residues. CDR3 loop: CASSSRLEDTQYF. In DNA, the CDR3 is TGTGCCAGCAGCTCCCGACTAGAGGATACGCAGTATTTT.